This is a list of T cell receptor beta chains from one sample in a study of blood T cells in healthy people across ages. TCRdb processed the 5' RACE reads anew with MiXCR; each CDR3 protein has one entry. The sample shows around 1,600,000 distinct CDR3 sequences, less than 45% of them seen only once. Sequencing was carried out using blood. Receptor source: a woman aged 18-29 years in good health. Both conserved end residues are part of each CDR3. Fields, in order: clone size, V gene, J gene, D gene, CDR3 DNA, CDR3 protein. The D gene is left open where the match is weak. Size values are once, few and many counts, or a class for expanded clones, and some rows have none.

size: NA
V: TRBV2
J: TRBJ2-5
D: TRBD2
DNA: TGTGCCAGCAAATGGACTAGCGGGGAAGAGACCCAGTACTTC
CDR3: CASKWTSGEETQYF

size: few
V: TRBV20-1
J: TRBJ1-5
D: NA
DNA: TGCAGTGCTATTTTTAATAGCAATCAGCCCCAGCATTTT
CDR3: CSAIFNSNQPQHF

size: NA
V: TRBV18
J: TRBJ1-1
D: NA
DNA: TGTGCCAGCTCACCACCCCGGGGCAGAGAGAACACTGAAGCTTTCTTT
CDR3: CASSPPRGRENTEAFF

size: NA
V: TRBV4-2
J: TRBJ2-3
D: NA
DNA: TGTGCCAGCAGCCGATTGGAGGCTGGGTCAGATACGCAGTATTTT
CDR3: CASSRLEAGSDTQYF

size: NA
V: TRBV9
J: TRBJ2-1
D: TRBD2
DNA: TGTGCCAGCAGCGTAGCAATGCGGGAGGGCCGGTACAATGAGCAGTTCTTC
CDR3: CASSVAMREGRYNEQFF

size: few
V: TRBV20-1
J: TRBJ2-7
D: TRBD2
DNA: TGCAGTGCACCTCCTAGCGGGTCCTCCTACGAGCAGTACTTC
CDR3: CSAPPSGSSYEQYF

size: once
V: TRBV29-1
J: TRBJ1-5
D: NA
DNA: TGCAGCGTTGAAAAGTCCCCGGGTCAGCCCCAGCATTTT
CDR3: CSVEKSPGQPQHF

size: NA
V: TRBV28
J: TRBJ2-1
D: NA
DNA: TGTGCCAGCAGTTACAGCGGTGCCTTTGACTACACTGAGCAGTTCTTC
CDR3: CASSYSGAFDYTEQFF

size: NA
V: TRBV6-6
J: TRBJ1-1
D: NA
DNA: TGTGCCAGCACTGTAACAGGGCTGAACACTGAAGCTTTCTTT
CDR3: CASTVTGLNTEAFF

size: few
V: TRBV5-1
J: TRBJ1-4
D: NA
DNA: TGCGCCAGCAGCACGGAAGGGGGGGTTGGGGAAAAACTGTTTTTT
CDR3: CASSTEGGVGEKLFF

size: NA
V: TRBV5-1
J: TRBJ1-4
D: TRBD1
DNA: TGCGCCAGCAGCTTGCTGGGACAGCCGAATGAAAAACTGTTTTTT
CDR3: CASSLLGQPNEKLFF

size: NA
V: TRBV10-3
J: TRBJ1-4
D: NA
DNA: TGTGCCATCAGTGAGTCGGGGACCGGCGTTGGAAAACTGTTTTTT
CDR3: CAISESGTGVGKLFF

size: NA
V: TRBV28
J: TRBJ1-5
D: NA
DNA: TGTGCCAGCAGTTTTAGGGGTCTTAGCAATCAGCCCCAGCATTTT
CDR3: CASSFRGLSNQPQHF

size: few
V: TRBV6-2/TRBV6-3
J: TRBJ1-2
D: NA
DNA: TGTGCCAGCATGTTCGGACCACACTATGGCTACACCTTC
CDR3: CASMFGPHYGYTF

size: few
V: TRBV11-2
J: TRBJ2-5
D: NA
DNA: TGTGCCAGCAGCTCCTTGGGACAGGCGGGAGAGCAGTACTTC
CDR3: CASSSLGQAGEQYF

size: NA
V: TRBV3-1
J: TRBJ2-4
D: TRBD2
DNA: TGTGCCAGCAGCCTCCTTGTAGCGGGGGGGCCTGGTGATGACATTCAGTACTTC
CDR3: CASSLLVAGGPGDDIQYF

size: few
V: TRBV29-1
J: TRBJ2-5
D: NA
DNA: TGCAGCGTTGACAGGGGCGGGGAGACCCAGTACTTC
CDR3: CSVDRGGETQYF

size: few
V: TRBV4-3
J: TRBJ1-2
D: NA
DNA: TGCGCCAGCAGCCAAGACAAGGACCATGGCTACACCTTC
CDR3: CASSQDKDHGYTF

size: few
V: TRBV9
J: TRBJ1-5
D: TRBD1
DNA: TGTGCCAGCAGCGCCGGGACAGGGAGTCAGCCCCAGCATTTT
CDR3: CASSAGTGSQPQHF

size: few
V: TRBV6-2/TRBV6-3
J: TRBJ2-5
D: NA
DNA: TGTGCCAGCAGTAAGTACAATGAGCAGTACTTC
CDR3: CASSKYNEQYF

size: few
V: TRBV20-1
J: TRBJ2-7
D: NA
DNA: TGCAGTGTCCCGGGGGTTTACGAGCAGTACTTC
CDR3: CSVPGVYEQYF

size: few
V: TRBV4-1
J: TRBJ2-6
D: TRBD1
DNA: TGCGCCAGCAGCCCTAAACAGGGGGAGAGCTCTGGGGCCAACGTCCTGACTTTC
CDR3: CASSPKQGESSGANVLTF

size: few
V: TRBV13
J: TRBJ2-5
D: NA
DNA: TGTGCCAGCAGCTGGCGCCCCGGGGAGACCCAGTACTTC
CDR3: CASSWRPGETQYF

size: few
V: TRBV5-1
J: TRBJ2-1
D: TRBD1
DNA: TGCGCCAGCAGCTCGGGACAGTTCCCCTACAATGAGCAGTTCTTC
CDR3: CASSSGQFPYNEQFF

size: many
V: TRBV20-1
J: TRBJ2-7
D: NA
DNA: TGCAGTGCTAGAGAGCCTAGCGTAGACTACGAGCAGTACTTC
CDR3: CSAREPSVDYEQYF

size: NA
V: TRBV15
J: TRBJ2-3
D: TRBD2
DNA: TGTGCCACCAGCTCAAGCGGGAGGGCCACAGATACGCAGTATTTT
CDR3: CATSSSGRATDTQYF

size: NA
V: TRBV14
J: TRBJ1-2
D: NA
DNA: TGTGCCAGCAGCCGGGTAGCGGCCTATGGCTACACCTTC
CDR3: CASSRVAAYGYTF

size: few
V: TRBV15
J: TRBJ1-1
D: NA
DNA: TGTGCCACCAGCAGAGAGATAGGGGGGAACACTGAAGCTTTCTTT
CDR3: CATSREIGGNTEAFF

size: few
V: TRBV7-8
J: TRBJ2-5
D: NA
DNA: TGTGCCAGCAGCTTACAGGGGCGCATGGGGACCCAGTACTTC
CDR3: CASSLQGRMGTQYF

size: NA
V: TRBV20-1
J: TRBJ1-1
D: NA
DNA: TGCAGTGCTAGAGTTCCTGGCAGGAACACTGGAGCTTTCTTT
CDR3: CSARVPGRNTGAFF

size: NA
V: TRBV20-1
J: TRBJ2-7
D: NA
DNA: TGCAGTGCTAGAGGTCTAGCACACGAGCAGTACTTC
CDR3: CSARGLAHEQYF

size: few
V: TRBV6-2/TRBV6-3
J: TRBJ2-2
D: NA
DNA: TGTGCCAGCACCCCCTCCAGATTCACCGGGGAGCTGTTTTTT
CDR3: CASTPSRFTGELFF

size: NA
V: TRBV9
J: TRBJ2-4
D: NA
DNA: TGTGCCAGCAGCGTAGGATCTAGCACAAACATTCAGTACTTC
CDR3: CASSVGSSTNIQYF

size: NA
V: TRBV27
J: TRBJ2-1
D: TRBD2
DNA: TGTGCCAGCAGTTTGGTGGGACTAGCGGGTTTCTATGAGCAGTTCTTC
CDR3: CASSLVGLAGFYEQFF

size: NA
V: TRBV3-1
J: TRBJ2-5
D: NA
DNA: TGTGCCAGCAGCCTTAGCTCTCACATCTGGTACCAAGAGACCCAGTACTTC
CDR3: CASSLSSHIWYQETQYF

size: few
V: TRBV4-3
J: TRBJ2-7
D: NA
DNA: TGCGCCAGCAGCCACGATGCCTACGAGCAGTACTTC
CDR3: CASSHDAYEQYF

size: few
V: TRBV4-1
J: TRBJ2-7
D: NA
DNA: TGCGCCAGCAGCCAAGTAACGGCCACCTACGAGCAGTACTTC
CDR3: CASSQVTATYEQYF

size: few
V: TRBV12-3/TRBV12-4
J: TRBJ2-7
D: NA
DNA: TGTGCCAGCAGGGATCAGAACTCCTACGAGCAGTACTTC
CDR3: CASRDQNSYEQYF

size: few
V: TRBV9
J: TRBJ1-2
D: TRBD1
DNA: TGTGCCAGCAGCGCCAGACAGGGGCTGTTGGACTATGGCTACACCTTC
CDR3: CASSARQGLLDYGYTF

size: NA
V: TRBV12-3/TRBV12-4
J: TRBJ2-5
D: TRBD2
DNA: TGTGCCAGCAGTCCGGGGGGACTAGCGGAAGGGGAGACCCAGTACTTC
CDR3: CASSPGGLAEGETQYF

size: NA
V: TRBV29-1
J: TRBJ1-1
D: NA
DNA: TGCAGCGTTGATGAGGGGCTCATGAACACTGAAGCTTTCTTT
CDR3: CSVDEGLMNTEAFF

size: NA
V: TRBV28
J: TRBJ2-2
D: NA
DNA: TGTGCCAGCAGTTTATTTTTGGGCCACAACACCGGGGAGCTGTTTTTT
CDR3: CASSLFLGHNTGELFF